These 18 T cell receptor beta chains were sequenced from one sample in a study of OX40 agonist ivuxolimab in advanced cancers. Only in-frame clones appear in the TCRdb table, and some are missing; sequencing was by immunoSEQ multiplex PCR. This table has some 90,000 clones, roughly 89% appearing once. The specimen was CD4+ or CD8+ T cells sorted from blood, collected in a trial of the OX40 agonist ivuxolimab. The receptors come from an adult with an advanced solid tumor such as melanoma, head and neck, liver or kidney cancer.

The chain employs TRBV5-4 and TRBJ2-3; tentatively, D is TRBD2 (5 bases). In germline, CDR1 is SGHNT, CDR2 YYREEE (reference sequence). The CDR3 length is 16 residues. V lost 4 bases to trimming and J lost 0 bases, with 15 bases between them. The CDR3 DNA reads as TGTGCCAGCAGCCGAGGGTCGGAGACAAGCACAGATACGCAGTATTTT. Its protein is CASSRGSETSTDTQYF.

The chain employs TRBV29-1 and TRBJ1-1; perhaps TRBD1 as D (6 bases). The V end lost 6 bases, the J end lost 4 bases, and 15 bases lay between the germline ends. Germline V gene data show CDR1 as SQVTM and CDR2 as ANQGSEA. CDR3 length: 13 residues. CDR3 in DNA: TGCAGCGTGAGGACAGACGTGAGCACTGAAGCTTTCTTT. This gives the protein CSVRTDVSTEAFF.

The chain has TRBV2 and TRBJ1-4; D might be TRBD1 (6 bases). From germline, CDR1 is SNHLY and CDR2 FYNNEI. CDR3 length: 14 residues. The germline V and J ends were trimmed by 5 bases and 4 bases, with 11 bases remaining between them. The CDR3 coding sequence is TGTGCCAGCAGTATGCAGGGGAGTAATGAAAAACTGTTTTTT. As protein: CASSMQGSNEKLFF.

This clone appeared once. The chain employs TRBV28 and TRBJ1-2; 7 bases fit TRBD1. J was trimmed by 4 bases and V by 3 bases; bases with no gene match: 14. The CDR3 covers 17 residues. The germline V gene has CDR1 MDHEN and CDR2 SYDVKM. The CDR3 loop is CASSFHRGGAAGYGYTF. DNA for the CDR3: TGTGCCAGCAGTTTTCACAGGGGAGGTGCGGCAGGCTATGGCTACACCTTC.

The J gene is TRBJ2-2, the V gene TRBV5-6; no definite D call. CDR1 is SGHDT, CDR2 YYEEEE, per germline. V shed 3 bases and J shed 6 bases, with 12 bases lying between them. The CDR3 consists of 14 residues. The chain's CDR3 is CASSSIGYAGELFF. The CDR3 nucleotides read TGTGCCAGCAGCTCCATCGGGTACGCCGGGGAGCTGTTTTTT. The entire variable domain, with the rest obtained from reference TRBV5-6 and TRBJ2-2, is as follows: DAGVTQSPTHLIKTRGQQVTLRCSPKSGHDTVSWYQQALGQGPQFIFQYYEEEERQRGNFPDRFSGHQFPNYSSELNVNALLLGDSALYLCASSSIGYAGELFFGEGSRLTVL.

The chain couples TRBV6-6 to TRBJ2-1; D not resolved. In germline, CDR1 is MNHNY, CDR2 SVGAGI (reference sequence). The CDR3 runs to 13 residues. V was clipped by 2 bases and J by 6 bases, with 8 bases between them. CDR3 sequence: CASSYGEANEQFF. The CDR3 bases are TGTGCCAGCAGTTACGGGGAAGCCAATGAGCAGTTCTTC.

Concerning this clone itself: Other DNA sequences in the same sample also yield this CDR3. V is TRBV7-2 and J is TRBJ2-1; a possible D gene is TRBD2 (6 bases). The CDR3 is 15 residues long. The V end was cut by 5 bases, the J end by 1 base, with 12 bases between. The germline CDR1 and CDR2 sequences are SGHTA and FQGNSA. CDR3 in DNA: TGTGCCAGCAGCCGGGACTCGTCATCCTACAATGAGCAGTTCTTC. Protein: CASSRDSSSYNEQFF.

The rearrangement joins TRBV6-5 to TRBJ2-5, with D unresolved. This CDR3 spans 15 amino acids. Between the trimmed V and J ends, which lost 0 bases and 2 bases, there was a span of 10 bases. Per the germline V gene, CDR1 is MNHEY and CDR2 is SVGAGI. This CDR3 reads CASSYSGRVQETQYF. The DNA of the CDR3 is TGTGCCAGCAGTTACTCTGGACGGGTTCAAGAGACCCAGTACTTC.

This clone came up once. The chain joins TRBV11-2 to TRBJ2-5; D may be TRBD2 (6 bases). Germline V gene data show CDR1 as SGHAT and CDR2 as FQNNGV. Trimming took off 1 base at V and 8 bases at J, with 17 bases between the two ends. The CDR3 spans 15 residues. CDR3 residues: CASSLVAGSRNTQYF. The CDR3 DNA reads TGTGCCAGCAGCTTAGTTGCGGGGTCAAGAAATACCCAGTACTTC.

The chain links TRBV5-5 to TRBJ2-5; D is unresolved. Between the trimmed V and J ends, which lost 3 bases and 2 bases, there was a span of 8 bases. Germline V gives CDR1 SGHKS, CDR2 YYEKEE (reference sequence). The CDR3 sequence is 13 residues long. CDR3 DNA sequence: TGTGCCAGCAGCTGGACCGCACAAGAGACCCAGTACTTC. It codes for CASSWTAQETQYF.

The rearrangement links TRBV7-9 to TRBJ2-1, with 9 bases matching TRBD1. CDR1 and CDR2 from the germline V gene are SEHNR and FQNEAQ (reference sequence). Trimming cost V 5 bases and J 7 bases; bases outside gene matches: 6. This CDR3 region has 14 residues. The CDR3 DNA sequence: TGTGCCAGCAGCCTATTGACAGGGGGAAATGAGCAGTTCTTC. Translation gives CASSLLTGGNEQFF.

The rearrangement joins TRBV6-4 to TRBJ1-1; D gene uncertain. CDR3 length: 13 residues. V was trimmed by 3 bases and J by 4 bases, leaving 9 bases between them. Germline V lookup: CDR1 MRHNA, CDR2 SNTAGT. Written as DNA, the CDR3 is TGTGCCAGCAGTGAGACGTGGGGCACTGAAGCTTTCTTT. Amino acids: CASSETWGTEAFF.

This clone was seen a handful of times. The chain is built from TRBV4-1 and TRBJ1-2, with D hard to call. Germline V gene sequence: CDR1 MGHRA, CDR2 YSYEKL. The CDR3 is 14 residues long. Trimming took 1 base from V and 7 from J, leaving 13 bases between them. Written as DNA, the CDR3 is TGCGCCAGCAGCCAAGCGACATACGTAACTGGCTACACCTTC. Protein: CASSQATYVTGYTF.

The chain links TRBV19 to TRBJ1-2; perhaps TRBD1 as D (5 bases). V gave up 3 bases and J gave up 3 bases, with 8 bases separating them. The germline gives CDR1 LNHDA, CDR2 SQIVND (reference sequence). The CDR3 is 13 amino acids. CDR3 coding DNA: TGTGCCAGTAGTATCTCAGGGCACTATGGCTACACCTTC. Its translation: CASSISGHYGYTF.

V gene TRBV11-3 combines with J gene TRBJ2-3, with unresolved D. Trimming removed 1 base at V and 0 bases at J, with 11 bases between. CDR1 is SGHNT and CDR2 is YENEEA in the germline V gene. The CDR3 loop spans 16 amino acids. The CDR3 reads CASSLGVGSSTDTQYF. DNA for the CDR3: TGTGCCAGCAGCTTAGGTGTTGGTTCCAGCACAGATACGCAGTATTTT.

This clone turned up a few times. This chain connects TRBV4-1 to TRBJ1-1, with unresolved D. CDR1 and CDR2 (germline): MGHRA, YSYEKL. V dropped 4 bases and J dropped 1 base, with 10 bases sitting between them. The CDR3 has 14 residues. In DNA, the CDR3 is TGCGCCAGCAGCCCGCGAGGTTGGAACACTGAAGCTTTCTTT. Protein: CASSPRGWNTEAFF.

The chain uses TRBV2 and TRBJ2-7; tentative D call: TRBD2 (5 bases). This CDR3 contains 11 residues. CDR1 is SNHLY and CDR2 is FYNNEI in the germline V gene. Trimming left V 6 bases short and J 6 bases short, with 9 bases between. Written as DNA, the CDR3 is TGTGCCAGCAGAGAGGGATTCGAGCAGTACTTC. Amino acids: CASREGFEQYF. The full variable domain, rest sourced from reference TRBV2 and TRBJ2-7, is EPEVTQTPSHQVTQMGQEVILRCVPISNHLYFYWYRQILGQKVEFLVSFYNNEISEKSEIFDDQFSVERPDGSNFTLKIRSTKLEDSAMYFCASREGFEQYFGPGTRLTVT.

The CDR3 region has the DNA TGTGCCAGCAGCTTAATGTACGGCTCTGGAAACACCATATATTTT. Its protein is CASSLMYGSGNTIYF. J is TRBJ1-3 and V is TRBV7-9; D remains ambiguous. V was trimmed by 2 bases and J by 0 bases, leaving 8 bases between them. The CDR3 contains 15 residues. Germline V gives CDR1 SEHNR, CDR2 FQNEAQ (reference sequence).